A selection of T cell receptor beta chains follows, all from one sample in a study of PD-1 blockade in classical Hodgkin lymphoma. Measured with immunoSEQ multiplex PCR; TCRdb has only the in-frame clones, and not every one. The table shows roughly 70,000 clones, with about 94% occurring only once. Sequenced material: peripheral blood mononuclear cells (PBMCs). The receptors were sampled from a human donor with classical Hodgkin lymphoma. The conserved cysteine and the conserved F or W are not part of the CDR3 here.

cdr3_aa: ASGLAGGNEQF
j_call: TRBJ2-1
cdr3_length: 11
v_call: TRBV9

cdr3_aa: ASSPNSGVSEQF
j_call: TRBJ2-1
cdr3_length: 12
v_call: TRBV28

cdr3_aa: ASSLLGDEKLF
j_call: TRBJ1-4
cdr3_length: 11
v_call: TRBV7-6

cdr3_aa: ASSDSGTYGYT
j_call: TRBJ1-2
cdr3_length: 11
v_call: TRBV10-2

cdr3_aa: ASSQVGQGYGSTDTQY
j_call: TRBJ2-3
cdr3_length: 16
v_call: TRBV7-2

cdr3_aa: ASSSRAGTEQF
j_call: TRBJ2-1
cdr3_length: 11
v_call: TRBV4-2

cdr3_aa: ASSDYGELF
j_call: TRBJ2-2
cdr3_length: 9
v_call: TRBV25-1

cdr3_aa: ASSGRAEETQY
j_call: TRBJ2-5
cdr3_length: 11
v_call: TRBV7-2

cdr3_aa: AWSVPASYEQY
j_call: TRBJ2-7
cdr3_length: 11
v_call: TRBV30

cdr3_aa: ASSFSGTTAYEQY
j_call: TRBJ2-7
cdr3_length: 13
v_call: TRBV11-2

cdr3_aa: ASSLEMGLNTEAF
j_call: TRBJ1-1
cdr3_length: 13
v_call: TRBV11-2

cdr3_aa: ASRPGGGNQPQH
j_call: TRBJ1-5
cdr3_length: 12
v_call: TRBV28

cdr3_aa: ASSLQGSGNTIY
j_call: TRBJ1-3
cdr3_length: 12
v_call: TRBV11-2

cdr3_aa: ASSYRGPRLYEQF
j_call: TRBJ2-1
cdr3_length: 13
v_call: TRBV5-4

cdr3_aa: ASSFGGYTEAF
j_call: TRBJ1-1
cdr3_length: 11
v_call: TRBV7-9

cdr3_aa: ASSQEGQVPYQPQH
j_call: TRBJ1-5
cdr3_length: 14
v_call: TRBV4-1

cdr3_aa: ASRMRGVWTEAF
j_call: TRBJ1-1
cdr3_length: 12
v_call: TRBV19

cdr3_aa: ASSLTGPTNEKLF
j_call: TRBJ1-4
cdr3_length: 13
v_call: TRBV7-2

cdr3_aa: ASSIGPGSYEQY
j_call: TRBJ2-7
cdr3_length: 12
v_call: TRBV19

cdr3_aa: ASSIVFHPGNQPQH
j_call: TRBJ1-5
cdr3_length: 14
v_call: TRBV19

cdr3_aa: ASSLIPQGRDTEAF
j_call: TRBJ1-1
cdr3_length: 14
v_call: TRBV7-9

cdr3_aa: ASRLAGGPLADTQY
j_call: TRBJ2-3
cdr3_length: 14
v_call: TRBV27

cdr3_aa: ATRTTDTQY
j_call: TRBJ2-3
cdr3_length: 9
v_call: TRBV6-1

cdr3_aa: AISEDRAQPQH
j_call: TRBJ1-5
cdr3_length: 11
v_call: TRBV10-3

cdr3_aa: ASSSPPGTTSNQPQH
j_call: TRBJ1-5
cdr3_length: 15
v_call: TRBV7-9

cdr3_aa: ASSPLASQGNEQF
j_call: TRBJ2-1
cdr3_length: 13
v_call: TRBV14

cdr3_aa: ASSRSLQSYEQY
j_call: TRBJ2-7
cdr3_length: 12
v_call: TRBV9

cdr3_aa: ASSLYMGLATYEQY
j_call: TRBJ2-7
cdr3_length: 14
v_call: TRBV27

cdr3_aa: ASSLGPSGSEQY
j_call: TRBJ2-3
cdr3_length: 12
v_call: TRBV7-9